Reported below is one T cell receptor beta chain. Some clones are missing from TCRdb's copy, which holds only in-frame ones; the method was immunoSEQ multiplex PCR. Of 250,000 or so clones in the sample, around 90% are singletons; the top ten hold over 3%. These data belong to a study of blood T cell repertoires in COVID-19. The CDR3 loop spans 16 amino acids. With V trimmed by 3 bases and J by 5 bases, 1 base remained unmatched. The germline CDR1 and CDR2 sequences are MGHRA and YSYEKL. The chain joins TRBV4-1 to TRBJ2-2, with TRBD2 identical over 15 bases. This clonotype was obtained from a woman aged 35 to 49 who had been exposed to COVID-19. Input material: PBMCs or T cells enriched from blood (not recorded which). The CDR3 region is CASSQGTSGGTGELFF. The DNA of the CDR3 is TGCGCCAGCAGCCAGGGGACTAGCGGGGGGACCGGGGAGCTGTTTTTT.